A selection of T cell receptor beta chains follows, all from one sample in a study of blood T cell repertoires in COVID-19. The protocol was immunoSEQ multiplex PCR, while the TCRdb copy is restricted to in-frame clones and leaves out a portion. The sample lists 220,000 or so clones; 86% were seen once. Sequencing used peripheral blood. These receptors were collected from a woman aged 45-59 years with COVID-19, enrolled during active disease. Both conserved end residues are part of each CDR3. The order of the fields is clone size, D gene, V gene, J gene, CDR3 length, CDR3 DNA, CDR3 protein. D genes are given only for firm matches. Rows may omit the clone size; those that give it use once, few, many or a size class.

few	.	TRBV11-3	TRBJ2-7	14	TGTGCCAGCAGCTCCCGGGACAATTACTACGAGCAGTACTTC	CASSSRDNYYEQYF
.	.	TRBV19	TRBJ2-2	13	TGTGCCAGTAGTAGAGGTAACACCGGGGAGCTGTTTTTT	CASSRGNTGELFF
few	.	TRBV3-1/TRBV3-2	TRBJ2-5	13	TGTGCCAGCAGCCTGATCCAGGGGAGCTATCAATACTTC	CASSLIQGSYQYF
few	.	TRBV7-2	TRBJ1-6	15	TGTGCCAGCAGCTATACGACAGTATTAGGTTCACCCCTCCACTTT	CASSYTTVLGSPLHF
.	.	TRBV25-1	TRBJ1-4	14	TGTGCCAGCAGTGGCCGGGACATCCCTGGAAAACTGTTTTTT	CASSGRDIPGKLFF
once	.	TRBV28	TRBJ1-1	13	TGTGCCAGCAGTTCGCCGGGGGGTTTAGAAGCTTTCTTT	CASSSPGGLEAFF
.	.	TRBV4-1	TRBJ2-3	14	TGCGCCAGCAGCCAAACTCAGGACACAGATACGCAGTATTTT	CASSQTQDTDTQYF
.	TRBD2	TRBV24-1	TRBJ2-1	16	TGTGCCACCAGTGATCGACTAGCGGGGGCTCACAATGAGCAGTTCTTC	CATSDRLAGAHNEQFF
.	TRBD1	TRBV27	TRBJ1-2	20	TGTGCCAGCAGTTTAAAGGGAATGGCTTGGGGGGCAGGGGGAATCTATGGCTACACCTTC	CASSLKGMAWGAGGIYGYTF
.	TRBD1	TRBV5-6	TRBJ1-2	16	TGTGCCAGCAGCTTGCGTGTCGGGACAGGCAAGTATGGCTACACCTTC	CASSLRVGTGKYGYTF
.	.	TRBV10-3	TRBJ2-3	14	TGTGCCATCATGAAAGGATCTCTAGCGAATACGCAGTATTTT	CAIMKGSLANTQYF
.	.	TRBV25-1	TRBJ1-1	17	TGTGCCAGCAGTGCCATAAGAGACAGTTCCCAGAACACTGAAGCTTTCTTT	CASSAIRDSSQNTEAFF
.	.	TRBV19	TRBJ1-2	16	TGTGCCAGTAGTATAGTGGGGACTTTTGGTCCCTATGGCTACACCTTC	CASSIVGTFGPYGYTF
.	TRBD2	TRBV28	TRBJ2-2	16	TGTGCCAGCAGCCTCCGGGGGGTTTTGAACACCGGGGAGCTGTTTTTT	CASSLRGVLNTGELFF
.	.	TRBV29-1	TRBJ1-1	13	TGCAGCGTCGCCGGGGGACGAGGAATTGAAGCTTTCTTT	CSVAGGRGIEAFF
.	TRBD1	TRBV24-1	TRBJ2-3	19	TGTGCCACCAGTGATTTGCCAGGGGGGGGGACAGGGTACACAGATACGCAGTATTTT	CATSDLPGGGTGYTDTQYF
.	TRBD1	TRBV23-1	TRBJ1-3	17	TGCGCCAGCAGTCAATTTCCGGGGACAGGGGTTGGAAACACCATATATTTT	CASSQFPGTGVGNTIYF
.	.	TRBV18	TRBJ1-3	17	TGTGCCAGCTCACCAGTTGCGGGGCAGACCACTGGAAACACCATATATTTT	CASSPVAGQTTGNTIYF
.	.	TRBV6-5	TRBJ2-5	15	TGTGCCAGCAGTTACTTGCGGTCCTTCCAAGAGACCCAGTACTTC	CASSYLRSFQETQYF
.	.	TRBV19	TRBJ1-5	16	TGTGCCAGTAGTATAGAACGGGGGGCTGGTAATCAGCCCCAGCATTTT	CASSIERGAGNQPQHF
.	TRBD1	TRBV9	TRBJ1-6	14	TGTGCCAGCAGCGAGACGGGACAGGGATCACCCCTCCACTTT	CASSETGQGSPLHF
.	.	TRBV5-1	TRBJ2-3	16	TGCGCCAGCAGTCCACCCGGGCCTGGGGCCACAGATACGCAGTATTTT	CASSPPGPGATDTQYF
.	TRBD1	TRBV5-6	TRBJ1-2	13	TGTGCCAGCAGCGGGACAGGGGATTATGGCTACACCTTC	CASSGTGDYGYTF
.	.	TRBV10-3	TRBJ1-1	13	TGTGCCATGACAGGAGCCTCAAACACTGAAGCTTTCTTT	CAMTGASNTEAFF
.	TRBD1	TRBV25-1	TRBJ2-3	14	TGTGCCAGCAGTGACCCGACAGGGCCAGATACGCAGTATTTT	CASSDPTGPDTQYF
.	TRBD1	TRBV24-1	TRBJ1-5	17	TGTGCCACCAACACGCCACTAACAGGGGCGGCCAATCAGCCCCAGCATTTT	CATNTPLTGAANQPQHF
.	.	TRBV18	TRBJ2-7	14	TGTGCCAGCTCACCGGGGCCCCCAGCGCCCGAGCAGTACTTC	CASSPGPPAPEQYF
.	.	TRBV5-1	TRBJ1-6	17	TGCGCCAGCAGCCCTTCCCCGTGGGGGGGCCTAAGTTCACCCCTCCACTTT	CASSPSPWGGLSSPLHF
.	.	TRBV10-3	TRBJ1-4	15	TGTGCCATCACCGCTAGCCCGGGGGGGAGTGAAAAACTGTTTTTT	CAITASPGGSEKLFF
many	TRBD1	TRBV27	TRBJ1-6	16	TGTGCCAGCAGTGCCAAAAGGACAGGGTTAATCTCACCCCTCCACTTT	CASSAKRTGLISPLHF
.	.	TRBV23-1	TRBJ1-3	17	TGCGCCAGCAGTCAAAATAAAAGAGCGGGGGATCGAAACACCATATATTTT	CASSQNKRAGDRNTIYF
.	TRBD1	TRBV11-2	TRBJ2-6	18	TGTGCCAGCAGCGACGGGACAGGGATTGTGGCTGGGGCCAACGTCCTGACTTTC	CASSDGTGIVAGANVLTF
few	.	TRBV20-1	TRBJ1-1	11	TGCAGTGCTCACGACAGCCTTGAAGCTTTCTTT	CSAHDSLEAFF
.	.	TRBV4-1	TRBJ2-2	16	TGCGCCAGCAGCCAAGCCGGCAGGGGAAAAACCGGGGAGCTGTTTTTT	CASSQAGRGKTGELFF
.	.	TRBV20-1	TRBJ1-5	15	TGCAGTGCTAGTATGGGGGCAGGGGCGCTTGAGCCCCAGCATTTT	CSASMGAGALEPQHF
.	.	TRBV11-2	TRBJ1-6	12	TGTGCCAGCAGCTCCCTTAATTCACCCCTCCACTTT	CASSSLNSPLHF
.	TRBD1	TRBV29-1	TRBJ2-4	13	TGCAGCGGGGGACAAACAGGGGAAAACATTCAGTACTTC	CSGGQTGENIQYF
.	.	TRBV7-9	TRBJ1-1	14	TGTGCCAGCAGCTTACTAGGGGGTAGGACTGAAGCTTTCTTT	CASSLLGGRTEAFF
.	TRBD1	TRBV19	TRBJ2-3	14	TGTGCCAGTAGTAAGCAGGGGGCAACAGATACGCAGTATTTT	CASSKQGATDTQYF
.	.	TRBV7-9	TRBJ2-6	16	TGTGCCAGCAGCTTCGATGGCCTCTCGGGGGCCAACGTCCTGACTTTC	CASSFDGLSGANVLTF
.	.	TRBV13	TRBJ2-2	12	TGTGCCAGCAGCTCCGTAAACGGGGAGCTGTTTTTT	CASSSVNGELFF
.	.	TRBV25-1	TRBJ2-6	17	TGTGCCAGCAGTGAATTTAGCTTGGGGCTTGGGGCCAACGTCCTGACTTTC	CASSEFSLGLGANVLTF
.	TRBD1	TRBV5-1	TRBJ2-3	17	TGCGCCAGCAGCTACTTAACCGGGACAGGGAGGATGGATACGCAGTATTTT	CASSYLTGTGRMDTQYF
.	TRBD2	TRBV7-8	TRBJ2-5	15	TGTGCCAGCAGCTCCAGATTAGCGGGTAGAGAGACCCAGTACTTC	CASSSRLAGRETQYF
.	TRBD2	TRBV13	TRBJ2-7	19	TGTGCCAGCAGCTTGAGTTCGGGGCCAGCGGGGACCCCCTTATACGAGCAGTACTTC	CASSLSSGPAGTPLYEQYF
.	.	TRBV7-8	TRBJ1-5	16	TGTGCCAGCAGCTTAGAGAGCAGGGGCAGCAATCAGCCCCAGCATTTT	CASSLESRGSNQPQHF
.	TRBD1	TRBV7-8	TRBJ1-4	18	TGTGCCAGCAGCTGGGACGATGACCGGGACAGCCTTAATGAAAAACTGTTTTTT	CASSWDDDRDSLNEKLFF
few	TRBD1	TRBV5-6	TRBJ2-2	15	TGTGCCAGCAGCCTCAGGGGGCACGGCACCGGGGAGCTGTTTTTT	CASSLRGHGTGELFF
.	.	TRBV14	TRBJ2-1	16	TGTGCCAGCAGCCAAGATCAGCACAGGGTCCCCAATGAGCAGTTCTTC	CASSQDQHRVPNEQFF
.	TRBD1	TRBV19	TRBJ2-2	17	TGTGCCAGTAGTTACCCCCAGACAGGGATGAACACCGGGGAGCTGTTTTTT	CASSYPQTGMNTGELFF
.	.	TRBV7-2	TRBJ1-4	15	TGTGCCAGCAGCTTACCGGGACGGGGGAATGAAAAACTGTTTTTT	CASSLPGRGNEKLFF
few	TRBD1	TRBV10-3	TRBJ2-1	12	TGTGCCATCAGTGGACAGGGGAATGAGCAGTTCTTC	CAISGQGNEQFF